This T cell receptor (beta chain) was retrieved from a study of blood T cell repertoires in COVID-19. Study overall: Spain, Italy and the United States supplied samples that represented acute and convalescent COVID-19. In each case, the material was cDNA or gDNA derived from T cells, B-cell-depleted T cells, or PBMCs.

Per the original data handling: Estimated nucleated cell counts came from reference gene primer amplification. Sequencing was performed with immunoSEQ multiplex PCR; in TCRdb, only in-frame clones are kept and a portion is missing. For V, J and clone size, that table is used; D and trimming come from the DNA. Of about 220,000 clones in the sample, 75% to 85% were seen once. CDR1 SSHAT and CDR2 FNYEAQ come from the germline V gene (reference sequence). V was trimmed by 5 bases and J by 3 bases, leaving 16 bases between them. There are 16 residues in the CDR3. Only a few counts were recorded for this clone.

Sequenced input: peripheral blood. The sequence was obtained from a man aged 50-60 years with active or convalescent COVID-19. J is TRBJ2-2 and V is TRBV7-7; tentative D call: TRBD2 (5 bases). The CDR3 region is CASSPRASFDTGELFF. For the CDR3, the DNA is TGTGCCAGCAGCCCTAGGGCTAGCTTTGACACCGGGGAGCTGTTTTTT. Based on the CDR3 plus reference TRBV7-7 and TRBJ2-2, the full variable domain is GAGVSQSPRYKVTKRGQDVTLRCDPISSHATLYWYQQALGQGPEFLTYFNYEAQPDKSGLPSDRFSAERPEGSISTLTIQRTEQRDSAMYRCASSPRASFDTGELFFGEGSRLTVL.